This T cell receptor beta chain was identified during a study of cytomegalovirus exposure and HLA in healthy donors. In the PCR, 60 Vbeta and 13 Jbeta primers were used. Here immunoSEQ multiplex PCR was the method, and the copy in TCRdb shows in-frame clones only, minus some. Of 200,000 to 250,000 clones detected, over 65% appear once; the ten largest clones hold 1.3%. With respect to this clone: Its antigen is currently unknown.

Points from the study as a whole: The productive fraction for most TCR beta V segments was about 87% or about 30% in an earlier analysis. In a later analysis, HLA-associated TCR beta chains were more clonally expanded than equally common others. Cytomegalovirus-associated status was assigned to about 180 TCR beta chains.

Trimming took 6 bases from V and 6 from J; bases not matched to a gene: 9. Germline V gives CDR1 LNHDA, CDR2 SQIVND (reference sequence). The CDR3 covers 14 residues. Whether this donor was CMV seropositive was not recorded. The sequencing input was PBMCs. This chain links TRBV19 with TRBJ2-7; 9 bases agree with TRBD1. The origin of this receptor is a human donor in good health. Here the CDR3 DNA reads TGTGCCAGTAGCAACCGGGACAGGGCCCTCGAGCAGTACTTC. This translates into CASSNRDRALEQYF.